The present T cell receptor beta chain was sequenced within a study of cytomegalovirus exposure and HLA in healthy donors. Whole-study results and caveats: With high specificity and sensitivity, the classifier reportedly diagnosed cytomegalovirus status. Productive status was seen about 90% or about 30% of the time for most TCR beta V segments in an earlier analysis. At a 0.05 false discovery rate, a later analysis found some 17,000 TCR beta sequences to be associated with HLA alleles.

Both 60 Vbeta primers and 13 Jbeta primers went into the PCR. Only in-frame clones appear in the TCRdb table, and some are missing; sequencing was by immunoSEQ multiplex PCR. The sample contains 60,000 or so clones, roughly 90% of which appear only once. This CDR3 region has 14 residues. Looked up from germline, CDR1 is SGHDT and CDR2 is YYEEEE. Trimming took 4 bases from V and 3 from J, leaving 14 bases between them. As concerns this clone: As yet, its antigen is unknown.

Sequencing used PBMCs. The sequence was obtained from a man aged 25-40 years in good health and CMV-seropositive. The rearrangement joins TRBV5-6 to TRBJ2-7, with D maybe TRBD1 (6 bases). CDR3 amino acids: CASSQTGPIYEQYF. The CDR3 nucleotides are TGTGCCAGCAGCCAGACAGGCCCAATCTACGAGCAGTACTTC.